The T cell receptor beta chain described here comes from a study of T cells in Graves' hyperthyroidism and ophthalmopathy. Study-level results: In validation, the model predicted ophthalmopathy. These predictions came a median around 5.9 months before onset.

Germline V gene sequence: CDR1 DFQATT, CDR2 SNEGSKA (reference sequence). This CDR3 comprises 15 residues. Trimming left V 0 bases short and J 9 bases short, with 18 bases between. Amplification yielded TCR beta CDR3 regions, with RNA transcripts as the source. When the TCR CDR3 underwent first-round RT-PCR, the HTBI primer set was used. TCRdb called the multiplex PCR reads again in MiXCR, with one record for every CDR3 protein. The sample carries about 400,000 distinct CDR3 sequences, about 15% recorded once. Disease duration under 2 months; hyperthyroidism patients were aged 18 to 65. In its sample, this clonotype was seen many times. What it binds is unknown.

This receptor was obtained from a woman in her 30s with Graves' hyperthyroidism. The gene calls are TRBV20-1 and TRBJ2-1; possibly TRBD2 for D (6 bases). The sequenced sample was blood. Written as DNA, the CDR3 is TGCAGTGCTAGAGATAATGGGCGGGGCGGGTTTGAGCAGTTCTTC. Translated, it gives CSARDNGRGGFEQFF.